The clone carrying this TCR beta chain was picked up one time. Study processing details: Amplification of reference gene primers provided the estimated nucleated cell counts. The data were produced by immunoSEQ multiplex PCR, yet TCRdb's version contains in-frame clones alone and is incomplete. The V and J calls and clone size are taken from that table; D and trimming were inferred from the DNA. The data contain 40,000 or so clones, 80% to 90% of them singletons. The sample comes from a study of blood T cell repertoires in COVID-19. Overall study: Sites in the United States, Italy and Spain provided acute and convalescent COVID-19 samples. Nucleic acid was either cDNA or gDNA, and it came from T cells, B-cell-depleted T cells, or PBMCs.

Trimming at V came to 7 bases and at J to 6 bases, leaving 9 bases not matched to a gene. CDR3 length equals 14 residues. Germline V gives CDR1 MNHNY, CDR2 SVGAGI (reference sequence). The TCR sequence derives from a man aged 25-45 years with active or convalescent COVID-19. The V gene is TRBV6-6, the J gene TRBJ2-1, with TRBD1 matching over 7 bases. The source material was peripheral blood. CDR3 sequence reads: CASMGTVASNEQFF. CDR3 nucleotides: TGTGCCAGCATGGGGACAGTGGCCTCCAATGAGCAGTTCTTC.